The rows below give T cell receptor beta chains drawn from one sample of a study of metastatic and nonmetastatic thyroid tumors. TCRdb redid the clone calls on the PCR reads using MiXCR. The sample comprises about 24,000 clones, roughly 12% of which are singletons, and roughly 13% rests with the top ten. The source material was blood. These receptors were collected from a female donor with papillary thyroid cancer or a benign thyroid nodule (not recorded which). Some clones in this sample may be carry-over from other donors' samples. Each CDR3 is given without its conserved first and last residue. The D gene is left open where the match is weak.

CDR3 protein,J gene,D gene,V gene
ASRGTSGGSTDTQY,TRBJ2-3,TRBD2,TRBV4-2
ASSVVTENTEAF,TRBJ1-1,-,TRBV9
ASKLSGNTEAF,TRBJ1-1,-,TRBV12-3/TRBV12-4
ASSHSTQETQY,TRBJ2-5,-,TRBV6-1
SARRDGISPYGYT,TRBJ1-2,-,TRBV20-1
ASSLTDTQY,TRBJ2-3,-,TRBV7-2
ASSAWDLSTNGEQF,TRBJ2-1,-,TRBV19
ASSLVSSGSDTQY,TRBJ2-3,TRBD2,TRBV11-2
ASRLQGAYEQY,TRBJ2-7,TRBD1,TRBV6-1
ASSTSGTVHYGYT,TRBJ1-2,-,TRBV19
ASTSLYEQY,TRBJ2-7,-,TRBV28
ASSPTSAGETQY,TRBJ2-5,TRBD2,TRBV6-1
ASSPSSAAGGTDTQY,TRBJ2-3,-,TRBV7-6
SVSRGQGKTQY,TRBJ2-5,-,TRBV29-1
ASSQGSGPSYNEQF,TRBJ2-1,-,TRBV4-2
ASMSRAGGNQPQH,TRBJ1-5,-,TRBV28
ASSTGQGAETQY,TRBJ2-5,TRBD1,TRBV19
ATSLDVGTDTQY,TRBJ2-3,-,TRBV15
VSSVGTLETDTQY,TRBJ2-3,-,TRBV27
ASSITSGSTTGELF,TRBJ2-2,TRBD2,TRBV12-3/TRBV12-4
ASSSGTGGETQY,TRBJ2-5,TRBD1,TRBV2